This TCR beta chain was captured in a study of shared clonotypes between healthy human individuals. About the study: Per donor, three plates held CD4 naive cells, three held CD4 memory, two held CD8 naive and one held CD8 memory.

It was into CD45RA+ naive and CD45RA-negative memory subsets that the CD4+ cells were split. This clone was seen just once. No antigen is known for it. Study conclusions and caveats: The study generally estimated greater richness for naive than memory subsets.

Some clones are missing from TCRdb's copy, which holds only in-frame ones; the method was immunoSEQ multiplex PCR. The sample carries some 2,000,000 clones, around 95% recorded once. This sequence was found in a young man in good health. The sequenced material came from naive CD4+ T cells sorted from blood. Subset noted: CD45RA+ positively selected.

CDR3 loop: CASSSPPSYNEQFF. CDR3 DNA: TGTGCCAGCAGCTCCCCCCCCTCCTACAATGAGCAGTTCTTC. This chain joins TRBV5-4 and TRBJ2-1; no clear D gene. This CDR3 comprises 14 residues. Trimming removed 3 bases at V and 0 bases at J, with 7 bases between. Germline loops: CDR1 SGHNT, CDR2 YYREEE (reference sequence).